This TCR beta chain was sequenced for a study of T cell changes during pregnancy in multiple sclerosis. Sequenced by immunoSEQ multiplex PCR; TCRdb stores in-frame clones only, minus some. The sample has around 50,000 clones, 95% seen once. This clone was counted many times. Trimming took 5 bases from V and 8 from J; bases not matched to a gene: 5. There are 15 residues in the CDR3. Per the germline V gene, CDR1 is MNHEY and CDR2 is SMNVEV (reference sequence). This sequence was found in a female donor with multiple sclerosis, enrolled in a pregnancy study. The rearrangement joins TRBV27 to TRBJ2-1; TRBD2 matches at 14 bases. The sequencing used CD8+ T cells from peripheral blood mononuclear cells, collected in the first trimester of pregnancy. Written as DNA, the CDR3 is TGTGCCAGCAGTATTCGACTAGCGGGAGGGCATGAGCAGTTCTTC. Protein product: CASSIRLAGGHEQFF.